The rows below give T cell receptor beta chains drawn from one sample of a study of shared clonotypes between healthy human individuals. This table comes from immunoSEQ multiplex PCR, and its TCRdb copy is limited to in-frame clones, with some not included. The sample contains approximately 2.3 million clones, roughly 93% of which appear only once. Input material: naive CD4+ T cells from PBMCs. These TCRs come from a man aged 18 to 30 in good health. Some clones in this sample may be carry-over from other donors' samples. Each CDR3 is given with its conserved first and last residue. The D gene is left open where the match is weak. A row's size may be missing; if present it is once, few, many or a size class.

v_gene	abundance	j_gene	d_gene	CDR3nt	CDR3aa
TRBV28	.	TRBJ1-2	.	TGTGCCAGCAGTTTTATCAACTATGGCTACACCTTC	CASSFINYGYTF
TRBV7-3	.	TRBJ2-7	TRBD2	TGTGCCAGCAGCTTAAAAATTGGCTCCTCGGGGGGCGAGCAGTACTTC	CASSLKIGSSGGEQYF
TRBV4-2	.	TRBJ1-2	.	TGTGCCAGCAGCCAAGACGCGGGACTCGATGTGGGTGGCTACACCTTC	CASSQDAGLDVGGYTF
TRBV28	.	TRBJ2-7	.	TGTGCCAGCAGTTTCCGCTTACTTGCGCCGTCCTACGAGCAGTACTTC	CASSFRLLAPSYEQYF
TRBV11-2	.	TRBJ2-1	.	TGTGCCAGCAGCTTATTGGAGGGGCAGTTCTTC	CASSLLEGQFF
TRBV28	.	TRBJ2-7	TRBD2	TGTGCCAGCAGCCCCGGGACTAGCGGGAGTTTCTACGAGCAGTACTTC	CASSPGTSGSFYEQYF
TRBV4-3	.	TRBJ2-7	.	TGCGCCAGCAGCCGGGGGGGCAGCTACGAGCAGTACTTC	CASSRGGSYEQYF
TRBV7-9	.	TRBJ2-5	.	TGTGCCAGCAGATTTAGCGGCCAAGAGACCCAGTACTTC	CASRFSGQETQYF
TRBV9	.	TRBJ1-5	.	TGTGCCAGCAGCGTAGAAGGCCAGTCACATCAGCCCCAGCATTTT	CASSVEGQSHQPQHF
TRBV30	.	TRBJ1-4	.	TGTGCCTGGAATCGACAGTCCAAAGAGTCTAATGAAAAACTGTTTTTT	CAWNRQSKESNEKLFF
TRBV28	.	TRBJ1-1	.	TGTGCCAGCAGCCCCCTGACACGGAACACTGAAGCTTTCTTT	CASSPLTRNTEAFF
TRBV28	.	TRBJ2-2	.	TGTGCCAGCAGACCCAGGCAGACAGCCGCGAACACCGGGGAGCTGTTTTTT	CASRPRQTAANTGELFF
TRBV6-6	few	TRBJ2-5	.	TGTGCCAGCAGTTACCGGGACACCCAAGAGACCCAGTACTTC	CASSYRDTQETQYF
TRBV4-1	.	TRBJ2-3	.	TGCGCCAGCAGCCAACCCGCCGCGGGGACAGATACGCAGTATTTT	CASSQPAAGTDTQYF
TRBV19	.	TRBJ2-4	TRBD2	TGTGCCAGTAGTCCTCTCACCGGGACTAGTGCAGACATTCAGTACTTC	CASSPLTGTSADIQYF
TRBV7-9	.	TRBJ2-1	TRBD1	TGTGCCAGCAGCTTAGGGGACAGGGCTCTCAATGAGCAGTTCTTC	CASSLGDRALNEQFF
TRBV29-1	.	TRBJ2-5	.	TGCAGCGTTAGGAAAGTCCAAGAGACCCAGTACTTC	CSVRKVQETQYF
TRBV6-1	.	TRBJ2-3	.	TGTGCCAGCAGTGAGCAGGGGATTAGCACAGATACGCAGTATTTT	CASSEQGISTDTQYF
TRBV6-6	.	TRBJ2-1	TRBD2	TGTGCCATCGCTAGCGGGAGGAACAATGAGCAGTTCTTC	CAIASGRNNEQFF
TRBV4-1	.	TRBJ2-2	.	TGCGCCAGCAGCCAACCCGGAGGAACCGGGGAGCTGTTTTTT	CASSQPGGTGELFF
TRBV4-1	once	TRBJ2-1	TRBD2	TGCGCCAGCAGCCAAGACAGGGAGCGGGAGGGGAGGGGGAATGAGCAGTTCTTC	CASSQDREREGRGNEQFF
TRBV13	.	TRBJ1-2	.	TGTGCCAGCGAGGGAGCCTACACCTTC	CASEGAYTF
TRBV19	.	TRBJ1-5	.	TGTGCCAGTAGTCCACCTGGACAGTTGGAGAGTCAGCCCCAGCATTTT	CASSPPGQLESQPQHF
TRBV28	.	TRBJ1-2	.	TGTGCCAGCAGTCTAGCGGGCTATGGCTACACCTTC	CASSLAGYGYTF
TRBV7-9	.	TRBJ1-1	.	TGTGCCAGCAGTTCTCTACAGGGAACCGACACTGAAGCTTTCTTT	CASSSLQGTDTEAFF
TRBV5-1	.	TRBJ2-3	.	TGCGCCAGCAGCTTGGCCCGGGAGCGGGATACGCAGTATTTT	CASSLARERDTQYF
TRBV30	.	TRBJ1-2	TRBD1	TGTGCCTGGAGTGGGGACAGCTATGGCTACACCTTC	CAWSGDSYGYTF
TRBV28	.	TRBJ1-1	.	TGTGCCAGCAGCCGCTCCAGAGCCATGAACACTGAAGCTTTCTTT	CASSRSRAMNTEAFF
TRBV7-2	.	TRBJ1-5	.	TGTGCCAGCAGCCCGCTGGGTCGGGCAGGCCAGCCCCAGCATTTT	CASSPLGRAGQPQHF
TRBV28	.	TRBJ2-1	.	TGTGCCAGCAGTTTTGGAGGGGATGAGCAGTTCTTC	CASSFGGDEQFF
TRBV5-1	.	TRBJ2-7	.	TGCGCCAGCAGCTCCCTTAGGGGGGCGTACGAGCAGTACTTC	CASSSLRGAYEQYF
TRBV11-2	.	TRBJ1-1	.	TGTGCCAGCAGCTTAGAGCGACATTGGAACACTGAAGCTTTCTTT	CASSLERHWNTEAFF
TRBV7-2	.	TRBJ2-1	TRBD2	TGTGCCAGCAGCCCCCGGCGGGAGATCACCTACAATGAGCAGTTCTTC	CASSPRREITYNEQFF
TRBV4-3	.	TRBJ1-2	.	TGCGCCAGCAGCCAAGAGTGGGCTAGGATCGACGGCTACACCTTC	CASSQEWARIDGYTF
TRBV28	.	TRBJ2-7	TRBD1	TGTGCCAGCAGTACCCCCGGGACAGGGCGCGAGCAGTACTTC	CASSTPGTGREQYF
TRBV19	.	TRBJ1-3	.	TGTGCCAGTAGTACCGACCGGGACCCCTGGACTGGAAACACCATATATTTT	CASSTDRDPWTGNTIYF
TRBV11-2	.	TRBJ2-5	TRBD1	TGTGCCAGCAGACCAGGCCGGGACAGGGTATCGGAGACCCAGTACTTC	CASRPGRDRVSETQYF
TRBV5-1	.	TRBJ1-4	.	TGCGCCAGCAGCCACCGTGAGAATGAAAAACTGTTTTTT	CASSHRENEKLFF
TRBV10-3	.	TRBJ2-5	.	TGTGCCATCAGTGATTTGGGCGGGACTGGAGAGACCCAGTACTTC	CAISDLGGTGETQYF
TRBV19	.	TRBJ1-2	TRBD1	TGTGCCAGTAGTCCCGACAGGGGGCTGAAGGGCTACACCTTC	CASSPDRGLKGYTF
TRBV7-2	.	TRBJ2-1	TRBD2	TGTGCCAGCAGCTGGGGGACTACCCCCAATGAGCAGTTCTTC	CASSWGTTPNEQFF